A single sample is the source of the 15 T cell receptor beta chains below, sequenced in a study of blood T cells in healthy people across ages. Through a sample-barcoded 5' primer and a J-beta primer mix, a second PCR was run for 7 to 11 cycles. TCRdb itself ran the 5' RACE reads through MiXCR, one entry per CDR3 protein. The data contain 780,000 or so distinct CDR3 sequences, around half of them seen just once; the ten biggest clones take up roughly 37%. Sequenced sample: blood. These receptors came from a man older than 75 in good health.

The CDR3 reads CASSQPARREQYF. The CDR3 region has the DNA TGCGCCAGCAGCCAGCCAGCCCGGAGGGAGCAGTACTTC. The V call is TRBV4-1, the J call TRBJ2-4; possible D gene TRBD2, 6 bases. This CDR3 spans 13 amino acids. Germline lookup yields CDR1 MGHRA and CDR2 YSYEKL. Trimming took off 3 bases at V and 13 bases at J, with 16 bases between the two ends.

The CDR3 DNA sequence: TGTGCCAGCACCGGGATTTACACCTTC. Protein product: CASTGIYTF. The genes are TRBV21-1 and TRBJ1-2; the tabulated D call, TRBD1, remains unverified against the DNA. TRBV21-1 is noted as a pseudogene. The CDR3 extends over 9 amino acids.

This clonotype has just one count. V and J are TRBV12-3 or TRBV12-4 and TRBJ2-5; D gene uncertain. The better agreement between TRBJ2-7 and the DNA end casts doubt on the J call. The CDR3 sequence is 14 residues long. The CDR3 spells CASSLRVIAYEQYF. CDR3 in DNA: TGTGCCAGCAGTTTAAGGGTTATCGCCTACGAGCAGTACTTC.

In its sample, this clonotype was seen a few times. The chain joins TRBV20-1 to TRBJ2-1; 9 bases map to TRBD2. This CDR3 is built from 15 residues. J gave up 10 bases and V 0 bases, and 10 bases lay outside the gene matches. Germline values: CDR1 DFQATT, CDR2 SNEGSKA (reference sequence). CDR3 protein: CSARDRLVGLAEQFF. CDR3 nucleotides: TGCAGTGCTAGAGATAGGTTGGTGGGACTAGCAGAGCAGTTCTTC.

The J gene is TRBJ2-1, the V gene TRBV18; 9 nucleotides line up with TRBD2. Germline loops: CDR1 KGHSH, CDR2 LQKENI. Trimming removed 2 bases from V and 7 bases from J; junction bases left unmatched: 12. This CDR3 has 17 amino acids. The CDR3 nucleotides are TGTGCCAGCTCACCAGGCCAGCGGGAGGCCATGGGGAATGAGCAGTTCTTC. Its protein product is CASSPGQREAMGNEQFF. Variable domain in full (rest from reference TRBV18 and TRBJ2-1): NAGVMQNPRHLVRRRGQEARLRCSPMKGHSHVYWYRQLPEEGLKFMVYLQKENIIDESGMPKERFSAEFPKEGPSILRIQQVVRGDSAAYFCASSPGQREAMGNEQFFGPGTRLTVL.

This chain links TRBV21-1 with TRBJ2-7; whether TRBD1, the table's D call, matches the DNA was not checked. TRBV21-1 counts as a pseudogene. The CDR3 length is 14 residues. CDR3 DNA: TGTGCCAGCAGCAAAAACAGGGACCCCTACGAGCAGTACTTC. This codes for CASSKNRDPYEQYF.

In its sample, this clonotype was seen a few times. CDR3: CSARDPKGGSGANVLTF. The CDR3 nucleotides are TGCAGTGCTAGAGATCCGAAGGGCGGTTCTGGGGCCAACGTCCTGACTTTC. J is TRBJ2-6 and V is TRBV20-1; D ambiguous. The CDR3 is 17 residues long. Trimming pared 0 bases from V and 1 base from J, leaving 13 bases between. Germline CDR1 reads DFQATT; CDR2 reads SNEGSKA (reference sequence).

This clonotype was counted many times. This sequence joins TRBV11-1 and TRBJ2-5; D may match TRBD1 or TRBD2 (7 bases each). The CDR3 is 17 amino acids. The ends were cut back, 0 bases at V and 3 bases at J, with 17 bases in the middle. Germline CDR1 reads SGHAT; CDR2 reads FQDESV (reference sequence). CDR3 loop: CASSLALRDSGKETQYF. The CDR3 region has the DNA TGTGCCAGCAGCTTAGCGCTAAGGGACAGCGGGAAAGAGACCCAGTACTTC. The entire variable domain, with the rest obtained from reference TRBV11-1 and TRBJ2-5, is as follows: EAEVAQSPRYKITEKSQAVAFWCDPISGHATLYWYRQILGQGPELLVQFQDESVVDDSQLPKDRFSAERLKGVDSTLKIQPAELGDSAMYLCASSLALRDSGKETQYFGPGTRLLVL.

This clonotype was counted between two and nine times. V is TRBV7-6 and J is TRBJ2-1; TRBD1 is a possible D gene (6 bases). Trimming stripped 5 bases from V and 4 bases from J, with 15 bases between. The CDR3 has 15 residues. Per germline, CDR1 SGHVS and CDR2 FNYEAQ. The CDR3 DNA reads as TGTGCCAGCAGCCCAGGGGCGCGAGAATACAATGAGCAGTTCTTC. This encodes CASSPGAREYNEQFF.

This chain uses TRBV6-5 with TRBJ2-5, with TRBD2 matching 8 bases. The closer fit of TRBJ2-4 to the DNA end suggests the J call may be wrong. This CDR3 region has 15 residues. Germline V gives CDR1 MNHEY, CDR2 SVGAGI. Written as DNA, the CDR3 is TGTGCCAGCAGTACGATGGTCGGGAGGGAAAACATTCAGTACTTC. Translating it yields CASSTMVGRENIQYF.

CDR3 loop: CASSPWGQPQHF. The CDR3 DNA is TGTGCCAGCAGTCCCTGGGGCCAGCCCCAGCATTTT. The rearrangement links TRBV27 to TRBJ1-5, with D possibly TRBD1 on 5 matching bases. With 5 bases removed from V and 7 bases from J, the gap between germline ends came to 9 bases. CDR1 and CDR2 (germline): MNHEY, SMNVEV (reference sequence). CDR3 length: 12 residues.

Of note for this clonotype: At one end, the junction sequence differs from germline, possibly due to a read error. CDR3: CAISERQRGTETRYF. The CDR3 region has the DNA TGTGCCATCAGTGAGCGACAGCGGGGCACAGAGACCCGGTACTTC. The chain joins TRBV10-3 to TRBJ2-5; 7 positions match TRBD2. The germline V gene encodes CDR1 ENHRY and CDR2 SYGVKD. This CDR3 has 15 amino acids.

The V call is TRBV20-1, the J call TRBJ2-1, with D perhaps TRBD2 (6 bases). V was pared by 2 bases and J by 1 base, with 12 bases between. Germline lookup yields CDR1 DFQATT and CDR2 SNEGSKA (reference sequence). This CDR3 has 15 residues. The CDR3 DNA sequence: TGCAGTGCTAGACCGCTCGGGAGATCCTACAATGAGCAGTTCTTC. It yields the protein CSARPLGRSYNEQFF.

The genes are TRBV7-2 and TRBJ2-4; TRBD1 or TRBD2 may be the D gene (5 bases each). This CDR3 is built from 14 residues. Germline V gene sequence: CDR1 SGHTA, CDR2 FQGNSA. The ends were cut back, 3 bases at V and 5 bases at J, with 11 bases in the middle. The CDR3 DNA sequence: TGTGCCAGCAGCTTTCGACCGGGGCAAAACATTCAGTACTTC. Protein: CASSFRPGQNIQYF. The full variable domain, completed using reference TRBV7-2 and TRBJ2-4, is GAGVSQSPSNKVTEKGKDVELRCDPISGHTALYWYRQSLGQGLEFLIYFQGNSAPDKSGLPSDRFSAERTGGSVSTLTIQRTQQEDSAVYLCASSFRPGQNIQYFGAGTRLSVL.

Remarks on this clonotype: An end of the junction does not agree with germline; a read error may underlie this. The CDR3: CAGSQSGTGKLFF. CDR3 coding DNA: TGTGCCGGCAGCCAAAGCGGGACCGGGAAGCTGTTTTTT. The chain combines TRBV7-9 with TRBJ2-2, with TRBD2 matching over 7 bases. This CDR3 region has 13 residues. The germline CDR1 and CDR2 sequences are SEHNR and FQNEAQ (reference sequence). Combining the CDR3 with reference TRBV7-9 and TRBJ2-2 gives the whole variable domain DTGVSQNPRHKITKRGQNVTFRCDPISEHNRLYWYRQTLGQGPEFLTYFQNEAQLEKSRLLSDRFSAERPKGSFSTLEIQRTEQGDSAMYLCAGSQSGTGKLFFGEGSRLTVL.